Listed below are T cell receptor beta chains from one sample, sequenced in a study of shared clonotypes between healthy human individuals. TCRdb keeps only in-frame clones here, not all; method: immunoSEQ multiplex PCR. The table records 1.5 million to 2.5 million clones, approximately 94% of them present only once. Sequencing was done on a sample of naive CD8+ T cells sorted from blood. The source is a man aged 18 to 29 in good health. CDR3s include the opening cysteine and the closing phenylalanine or tryptophan. A D gene is named only where the DNA matches it firmly. A row's size may be missing; if present it is once, few, many or a size class.

abundance,v_gene,d_gene,j_gene,CDR3aa,CDR3nt
NA,TRBV4-3,NA,TRBJ1-4,CASSQKWVGDEKLFF,TGCGCCAGCAGCCAGAAGTGGGTCGGGGATGAAAAACTGTTTTTT
NA,TRBV28,NA,TRBJ1-1,CASSLYASGTEAFF,TGTGCCAGCAGTTTATATGCTTCGGGCACTGAAGCTTTCTTT
NA,TRBV27,TRBD2,TRBJ2-1,CASSLAGGENEQFF,TGTGCCAGCAGTTTGGCGGGGGGAGAGAATGAGCAGTTCTTC
NA,TRBV6-1,NA,TRBJ2-6,CASSEEMGTAGANVLTF,TGTGCCAGCAGTGAAGAGATGGGGACCGCGGGGGCCAACGTCCTGACTTTC
NA,TRBV6-5,NA,TRBJ1-2,CASSYGGSDYGYTF,TGTGCCAGCAGTTACGGGGGATCCGACTATGGCTACACCTTC
NA,TRBV27,NA,TRBJ2-3,CASSSKRHTSTDTQYF,TGTGCCAGCAGTTCGAAGCGGCACACTAGCACAGATACGCAGTATTTT
NA,TRBV15,TRBD2,TRBJ2-5,CATSRGVGATSEETQYF,TGTGCCACCAGCAGAGGAGTAGGAGCGACTAGCGAAGAGACCCAGTACTTC
NA,TRBV6-1,NA,TRBJ1-6,CASSEGTHYNSPLHF,TGTGCCAGCAGTGAAGGGACGCATTATAATTCACCCCTCCACTTT
NA,TRBV4-1,NA,TRBJ2-7,CASSVQTGTYEQYF,TGCGCCAGCAGCGTCCAGACAGGTACCTACGAGCAGTACTTC
NA,TRBV7-9,NA,TRBJ2-3,CASRPPLTGTDTQYF,TGTGCCAGCAGACCCCCTCTTACGGGCACAGATACGCAGTATTTT
NA,TRBV7-9,NA,TRBJ2-1,CASSLGPLGDEQFF,TGTGCCAGCAGCTTAGGTCCATTGGGTGATGAGCAGTTCTTC
once,TRBV30,NA,TRBJ1-4,CAWSVRGGTDEKLFF,TGTGCCTGGAGTGTACGGGGGGGGACCGATGAAAAACTGTTTTTT
NA,TRBV4-2,TRBD2,TRBJ2-3,CASSQDVGGGSTDTQYF,TGTGCCAGCAGCCAAGATGTCGGCGGGGGTAGCACAGATACGCAGTATTTT
NA,TRBV6-5,NA,TRBJ2-1,CASSAAPYNEQFF,TGTGCCAGCAGTGCGGCACCTTACAATGAGCAGTTCTTC
NA,TRBV9,TRBD2,TRBJ2-5,CASSITGTSGETQYF,TGTGCCAGCAGCATCACCGGGACTAGCGGGGAGACCCAGTACTTC
NA,TRBV19,NA,TRBJ1-1,CASSIAGQFMNTEAFF,TGTGCCAGTAGTATAGCCGGACAGTTCATGAACACTGAAGCTTTCTTT
NA,TRBV7-2,TRBD2,TRBJ2-7,CASSAWLAGGPIDEQYF,TGTGCCAGCAGCGCCTGGCTAGCGGGAGGGCCAATCGACGAGCAGTACTTC
NA,TRBV6-5,NA,TRBJ1-4,CASSYSGGLAEKLFF,TGTGCCAGCAGTTACTCCGGGGGTTTGGCTGAAAAACTGTTTTTT
NA,TRBV7-6,NA,TRBJ1-5,CASSLQTGLGQPQHF,TGTGCCAGCAGCTTACAGACAGGCCTGGGTCAGCCCCAGCATTTT
NA,TRBV25-1,NA,TRBJ2-1,CASSEAILGEQFF,TGTGCCAGCAGTGAAGCGATATTGGGTGAGCAGTTCTTC
NA,TRBV7-9,TRBD1,TRBJ1-3,CASYGQGSSGNTIYF,TGTGCCAGCTATGGACAGGGGAGCTCTGGAAACACCATATATTTT
NA,TRBV18,NA,TRBJ2-5,CASSPGGTSTKETQYF,TGTGCCAGCTCACCGGGCGGGACATCGACTAAAGAGACCCAGTACTTC
NA,TRBV4-1,TRBD2,TRBJ2-1,CASSQDLTSGDLYNEQFF,TGCGCCAGCAGCCAAGATCTGACTAGCGGGGACTTGTACAATGAGCAGTTCTTC
NA,TRBV19,TRBD2,TRBJ2-7,CASSMKREGYEQYF,TGTGCCAGTAGTATGAAACGGGAGGGGTACGAGCAGTACTTC
NA,TRBV4-1,NA,TRBJ2-7,CASSLDTEQGHYEQYF,TGCGCCAGCAGCCTGGACACGGAACAGGGTCACTACGAGCAGTACTTC
NA,TRBV19,NA,TRBJ2-7,CASSIFGDPYEQYF,TGTGCCAGTAGTATTTTTGGGGATCCCTACGAGCAGTACTTC
NA,TRBV27,NA,TRBJ2-5,CASSQYGGWGETQYF,TGTGCCAGCAGTCAATACGGGGGTTGGGGGGAGACCCAGTACTTC
NA,TRBV19,NA,TRBJ2-2,CASSASAGELFF,TGTGCCAGTAGTGCTAGCGCCGGGGAGCTGTTTTTT
NA,TRBV5-4,TRBD1,TRBJ1-2,CASRWTGGNYGYTF,TGTGCCAGCAGATGGACAGGGGGCAACTATGGCTACACCTTC
NA,TRBV5-1,TRBD2,TRBJ2-1,CASRSTSEYNEQFF,TGCGCCAGCAGGTCGACTAGCGAGTACAATGAGCAGTTCTTC
NA,TRBV27,NA,TRBJ2-7,CASSLSNGESSYEQYF,TGTGCCAGCAGTTTATCGAACGGTGAGAGCTCCTACGAGCAGTACTTC
NA,TRBV7-9,NA,TRBJ2-1,CASSLDLLYDEQFF,TGTGCCAGCAGCTTAGACTTACTGTACGATGAGCAGTTCTTC